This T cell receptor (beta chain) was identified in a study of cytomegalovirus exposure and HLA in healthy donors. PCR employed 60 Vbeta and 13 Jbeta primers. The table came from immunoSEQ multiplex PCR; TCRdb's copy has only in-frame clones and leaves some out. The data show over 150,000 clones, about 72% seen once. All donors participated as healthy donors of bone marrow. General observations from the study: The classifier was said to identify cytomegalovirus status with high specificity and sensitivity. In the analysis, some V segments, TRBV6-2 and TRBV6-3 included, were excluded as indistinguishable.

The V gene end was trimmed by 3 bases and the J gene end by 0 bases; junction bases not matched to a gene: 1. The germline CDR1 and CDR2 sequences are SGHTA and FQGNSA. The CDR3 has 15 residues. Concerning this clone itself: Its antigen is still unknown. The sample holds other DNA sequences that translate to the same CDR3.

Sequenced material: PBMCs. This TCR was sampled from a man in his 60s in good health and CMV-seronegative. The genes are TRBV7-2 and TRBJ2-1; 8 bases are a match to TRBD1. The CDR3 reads CASSLDRDSYNEQFF. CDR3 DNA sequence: TGTGCCAGCAGCTTGGACAGGGACTCCTACAATGAGCAGTTCTTC.